This TCR beta chain stems from a study of Ad26.COV2.S vaccination and SARS-CoV-2 variants. Study information: It was the COV1001 Ad26.COV2.S trial arm that included the donor.

Treatment noted: 15 to 20 received Ad26.COV2.S at low or high dose, single or two shots; about 5 received placebo; per-sample allocation not given. Sampling was done on day 63 after the first vaccine or placebo injection. Method: immunoSEQ multiplex PCR; TCRdb's copy keeps in-frame clones and lacks some. This sample has hundreds of thousands of clones, with about 91% found just once. Overall study findings and caveats: Placebo and vaccine recipients had non-spike TCR breadth that was similar.

Note on this clone: Its antigen is unknown.

Germline V gives CDR1 MNHEY, CDR2 SMNVEV (reference sequence). This CDR3 is built from 15 residues. Trimming pared 4 bases from V and 3 bases from J, leaving 12 bases between. The source of this sequence is a person between 18 and 60 years old who received the Ad26.COV2.S COVID-19 vaccine or a placebo. The chain combines TRBV27 with TRBJ2-2; D unclear. Sequenced here: peripheral blood, sampled in a trial of Ad26.COV2.S vaccine versus placebo. The chain's CDR3 is CASSYTGRYTGELFF. DNA of the CDR3: TGTGCCAGCAGTTATACGGGCCGGTACACCGGGGAGCTGTTTTTT.